This T cell receptor (beta chain) appears in the sequencing data of a study of CD8+CD57+ T cells in acquired aplastic anemia. The overall study: Isolated CD4+ and CD8+ cells, once sorted, yielded DNA averaging roughly 3.2 ug. Healthy donor CD4+ samples were sequenced to a depth that averaged about 10.8 million reads.

General study points: Under 35 was the count of CD8+ CDR3 sequences that patients shared with controls. Researchers reported that CD8+ Simpson's diversity was not significantly different in patients versus controls.

A remark on this clonotype: Its antigen is currently unknown.

TCR beta VDJ and CDR3 profiles were obtained from a genomic DNA template. In TCRdb, the reads were re-called with MiXCR into one record per CDR3 protein. This table holds 400,000 to 500,000 distinct CDR3 sequences, about two thirds found once. The germline V gene encodes CDR1 SGHTA and CDR2 FQGNSA. The CDR3 runs to 15 residues. Trimming removed 3 bases at V and 13 bases at J, with 24 bases between. This chain links TRBV7-2 with TRBJ1-2, with D possibly TRBD1 on 5 matching bases. Sequences were obtained from sorted CD4+, CD8+, or CD8+CD57+ T cells (not recorded which) from PBMCs. The clonotype was recovered from a human donor in good health, serving as a control. CDR3 DNA: TGTGCCAGCAGCTTCCCCCGGCGGGCGGACACTGAAGCCACCTTC. Amino acid sequence: CASSFPRRADTEATF.